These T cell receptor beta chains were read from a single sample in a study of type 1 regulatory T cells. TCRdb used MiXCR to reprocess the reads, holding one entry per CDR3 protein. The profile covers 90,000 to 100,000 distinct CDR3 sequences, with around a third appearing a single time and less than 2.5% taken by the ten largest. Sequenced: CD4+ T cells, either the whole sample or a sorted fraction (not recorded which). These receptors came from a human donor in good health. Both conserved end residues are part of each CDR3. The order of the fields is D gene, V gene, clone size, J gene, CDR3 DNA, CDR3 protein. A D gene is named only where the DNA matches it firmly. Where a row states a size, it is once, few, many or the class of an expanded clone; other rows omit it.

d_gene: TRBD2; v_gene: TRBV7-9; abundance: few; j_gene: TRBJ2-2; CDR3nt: TGTGCCAGCAGCTTCAGGACTAGCGTGACCGGGGAGCTGTTTTTT; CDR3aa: CASSFRTSVTGELFF
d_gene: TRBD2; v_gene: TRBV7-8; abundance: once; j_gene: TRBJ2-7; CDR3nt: TGTGCCAGCCGGGCCTGGCGGGAGGGCCTTCGAGAGCAGTACTTC; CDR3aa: CASRAWREGLREQYF
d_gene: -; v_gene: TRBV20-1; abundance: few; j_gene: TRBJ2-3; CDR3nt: TGCAGTGCTCGGATAACAGATACGCAGTATTTT; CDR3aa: CSARITDTQYF
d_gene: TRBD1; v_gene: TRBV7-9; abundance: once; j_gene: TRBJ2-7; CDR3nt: TGTGCCAGCAGCTCCCCCGGGACAGGGGACCACGAGCAGTACTTC; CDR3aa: CASSSPGTGDHEQYF
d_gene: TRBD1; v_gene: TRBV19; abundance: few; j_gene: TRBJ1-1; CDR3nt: TGTGCCAGTAGTAAGGGACAGAGAGTGAACACTGAAGCTTTCTTT; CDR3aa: CASSKGQRVNTEAFF
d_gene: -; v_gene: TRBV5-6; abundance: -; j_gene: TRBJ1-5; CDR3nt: TGTGCCAGCAGCACTTCGGGGCACGATCAGCCCCAGCATTTT; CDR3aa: CASSTSGHDQPQHF
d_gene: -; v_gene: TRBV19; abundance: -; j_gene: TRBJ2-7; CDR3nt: TGTGCCAGTAGTAGGGCCAGGGAAGATTACGAGCAGTACTTC; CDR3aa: CASSRAREDYEQYF
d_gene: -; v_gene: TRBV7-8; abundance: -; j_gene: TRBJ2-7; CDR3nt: TGTGCCAGCAGTACAGACTTGGGCAGGCTGGGGGAGCAGTACTTC; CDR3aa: CASSTDLGRLGEQYF
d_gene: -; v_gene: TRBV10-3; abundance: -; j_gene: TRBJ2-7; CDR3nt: TGTGCCATCAGTGGGAGAGGGACCTCCTACGAGCAGTACTTC; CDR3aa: CAISGRGTSYEQYF
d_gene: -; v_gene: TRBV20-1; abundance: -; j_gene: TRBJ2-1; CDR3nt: TGCAGTGCTAACCAGCTAGTGGGCGGCAATGAGCAGTTCTTC; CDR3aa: CSANQLVGGNEQFF
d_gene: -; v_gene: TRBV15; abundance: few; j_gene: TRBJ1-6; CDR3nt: TGTGCCACCAGCAGGAGCTCCTATAATTCACCCCTCCACTTT; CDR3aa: CATSRSSYNSPLHF
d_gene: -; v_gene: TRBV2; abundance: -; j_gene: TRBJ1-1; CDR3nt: TGTGCCAGCAGTGAAGCGGGGAGATTGACTGAAGCTTTCTTT; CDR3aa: CASSEAGRLTEAFF
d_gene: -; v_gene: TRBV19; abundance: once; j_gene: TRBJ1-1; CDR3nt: TGTGCCAGTAGTATAGGTACTACTGAAGCTTTCTTT; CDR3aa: CASSIGTTEAFF
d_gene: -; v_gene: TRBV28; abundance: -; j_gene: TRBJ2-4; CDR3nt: TGTGCCAGCAGTGATACTCGGTTCGGGAACATTCAGTACTTC; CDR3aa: CASSDTRFGNIQYF
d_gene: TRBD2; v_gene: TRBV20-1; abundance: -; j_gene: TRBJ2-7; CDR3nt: TGCAGTCCAAGAGCGGGGAGCTCCTACGAGCAGTACTTC; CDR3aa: CSPRAGSSYEQYF
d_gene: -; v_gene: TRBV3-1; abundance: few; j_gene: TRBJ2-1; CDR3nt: TGTGCCAGCAGCCAAGGAGGGTTAGCTTACGAGCAGTTCTTC; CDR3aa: CASSQGGLAYEQFF
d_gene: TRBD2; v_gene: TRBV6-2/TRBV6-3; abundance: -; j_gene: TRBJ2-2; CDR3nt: TGTGCCAGCAGGTGGCTAGCGGGTGGCACCGGGGAGCTGTTTTTT; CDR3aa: CASRWLAGGTGELFF
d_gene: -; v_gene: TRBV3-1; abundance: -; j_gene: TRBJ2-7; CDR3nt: TGTGCCAGCAGCCTTAGGGGGGACGACGAGCAGTACTTC; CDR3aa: CASSLRGDDEQYF
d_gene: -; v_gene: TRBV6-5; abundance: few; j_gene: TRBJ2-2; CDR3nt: TGTGCCAGCAGTTACCCGGGGCGCGGGGAGCTGTTTTTT; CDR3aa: CASSYPGRGELFF
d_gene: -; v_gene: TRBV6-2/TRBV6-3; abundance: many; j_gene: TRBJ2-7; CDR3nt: TGTGCCAGCAGTTTGGGCCGGTCCTACGAGCAGTACTTC; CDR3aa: CASSLGRSYEQYF
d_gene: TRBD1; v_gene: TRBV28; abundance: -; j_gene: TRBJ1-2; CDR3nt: TGTGCCAGCAGTCGGGACAGCAGTACCAGCTACACCTTC; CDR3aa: CASSRDSSTSYTF
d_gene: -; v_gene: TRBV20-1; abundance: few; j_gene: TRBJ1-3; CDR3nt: TGCAGTGCTAAAGAAGGGCGCTCTGGAAACACCATATATTTT; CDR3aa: CSAKEGRSGNTIYF
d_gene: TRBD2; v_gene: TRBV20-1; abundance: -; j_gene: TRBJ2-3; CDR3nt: TGCAGTGCTAGAAGTAGCGGGAGCACAGATACGCAGTATTTT; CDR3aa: CSARSSGSTDTQYF
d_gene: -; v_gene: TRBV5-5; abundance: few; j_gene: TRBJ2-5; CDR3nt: TGTGCCAGCAGCGGGGTTTCGGGACCCGAGACCCAGTACTTC; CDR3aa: CASSGVSGPETQYF
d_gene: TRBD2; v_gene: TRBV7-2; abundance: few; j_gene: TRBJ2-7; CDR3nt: TGTGCCAGCAGCTTTATAGCGGGAGACTACGAGCAGTACTTC; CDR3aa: CASSFIAGDYEQYF
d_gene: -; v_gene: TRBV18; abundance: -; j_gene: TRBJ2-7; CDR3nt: TGTGCCAGCTCACCGAATAGGCAGGGAAGGGGCGAGCAGTACTTC; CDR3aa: CASSPNRQGRGEQYF
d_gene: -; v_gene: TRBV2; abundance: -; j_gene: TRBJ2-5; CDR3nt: TGTGCCAGCAGTCCGCCGACAGGGGAGGGAGAGACCCAGTACTTC; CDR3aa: CASSPPTGEGETQYF
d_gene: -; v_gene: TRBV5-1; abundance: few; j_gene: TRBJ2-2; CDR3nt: TGCGCCAGCAGCTTGAATCTAGCGACGAACACCGGGGAGCTGTTTTTT; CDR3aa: CASSLNLATNTGELFF
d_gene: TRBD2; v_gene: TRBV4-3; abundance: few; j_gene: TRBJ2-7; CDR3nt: TGCGCCAGCAGCCGGACTAGCGGCCTTGACGAGCAGTACTTC; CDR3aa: CASSRTSGLDEQYF
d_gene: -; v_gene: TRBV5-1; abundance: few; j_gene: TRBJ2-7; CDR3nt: TGCGCCAGCAGCTTGGCAGGGCGGAGCGAGCAGTACTTC; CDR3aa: CASSLAGRSEQYF
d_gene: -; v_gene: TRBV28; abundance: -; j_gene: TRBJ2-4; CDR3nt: TGTGCCAGCAGTTTCCACCTCAGAGGACTAGCCAAAAACATTCAGTACTTC; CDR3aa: CASSFHLRGLAKNIQYF
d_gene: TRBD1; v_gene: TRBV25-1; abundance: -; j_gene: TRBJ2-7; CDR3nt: TGTGCCAGCAGTGAATCTGGGAGACAGGGGTCCTACGAGCAGTACTTC; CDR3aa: CASSESGRQGSYEQYF
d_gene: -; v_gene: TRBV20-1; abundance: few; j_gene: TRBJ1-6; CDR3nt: TGCAGTGCTAGAGAGGGCAGGGCGGGGACCCTCCACTTT; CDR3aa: CSAREGRAGTLHF
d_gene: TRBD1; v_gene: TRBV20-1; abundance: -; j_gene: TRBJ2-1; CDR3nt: TGCAGTGCACCGGGACAGGGTGAACATGAGCAGTTCTTC; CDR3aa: CSAPGQGEHEQFF
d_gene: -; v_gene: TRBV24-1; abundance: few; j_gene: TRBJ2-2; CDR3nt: TGTGCCACCAGTGATTTTACCCCTGCGGACGGGGAGCTGTTTTTT; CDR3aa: CATSDFTPADGELFF
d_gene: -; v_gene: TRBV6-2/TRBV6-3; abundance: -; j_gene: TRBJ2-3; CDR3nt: TGTGCCAGCAGTGACACAGATACGCAGTATTTT; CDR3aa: CASSDTDTQYF
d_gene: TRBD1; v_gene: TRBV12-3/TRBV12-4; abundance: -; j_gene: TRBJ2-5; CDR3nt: TGTGCCAGCAGTTCCAATCCGGGACAGGGACAAGAGACCCAGTACTTC; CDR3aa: CASSSNPGQGQETQYF
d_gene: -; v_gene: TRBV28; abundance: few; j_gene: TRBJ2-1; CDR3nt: TGTGCCAGCAGTGGGGCAGTGAGTGAGCAGTTCTTC; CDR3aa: CASSGAVSEQFF
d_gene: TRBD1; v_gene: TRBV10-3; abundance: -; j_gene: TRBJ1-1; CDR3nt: TGTGCCACCACGACAGGGGGCTGGGGCACTGAAGCTTTCTTT; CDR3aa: CATTTGGWGTEAFF
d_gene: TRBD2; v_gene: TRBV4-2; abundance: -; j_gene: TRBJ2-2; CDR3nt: TGTGCCAGCAGCCAAGATGCCCTAGCGGGAGCCGGGGAGCTGTTTTTT; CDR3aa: CASSQDALAGAGELFF
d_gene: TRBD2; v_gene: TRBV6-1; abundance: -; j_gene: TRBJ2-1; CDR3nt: TGTGCCAGCAGTGCATCTAGCGGAAGCTCCTACAATGAGCAGTTCTTC; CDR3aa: CASSASSGSSYNEQFF
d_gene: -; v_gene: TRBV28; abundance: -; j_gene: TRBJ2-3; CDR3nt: TGTGCCAGCAGTGGCCGGGGTACGCAGTATTTT; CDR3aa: CASSGRGTQYF
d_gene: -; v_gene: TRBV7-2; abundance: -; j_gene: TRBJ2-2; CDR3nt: TGTGCCAGCAGCTTAGGGGGGTACACCGGGGAGCTGTTTTTT; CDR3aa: CASSLGGYTGELFF
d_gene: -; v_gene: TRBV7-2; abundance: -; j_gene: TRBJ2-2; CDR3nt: TGTGCCAGCGGCTTAGGCTTTAGGGGCGGCGGGGAGCTGTTTTTT; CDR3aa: CASGLGFRGGGELFF
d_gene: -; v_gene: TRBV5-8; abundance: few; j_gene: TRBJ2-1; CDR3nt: TGTGCCAGCAGCTTGTTCGGGACGGCGCAGTTCTTC; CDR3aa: CASSLFGTAQFF
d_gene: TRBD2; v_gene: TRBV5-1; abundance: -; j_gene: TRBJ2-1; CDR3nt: TGCGCCAGCAGGAGCGGGAGCGAAAATGAGCAGTTCTTC; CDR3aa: CASRSGSENEQFF
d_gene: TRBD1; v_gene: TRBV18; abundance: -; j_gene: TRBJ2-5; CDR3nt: TGTGCCAGCTCCAATGGGACAGTACAAGAGACCCAGTACTTC; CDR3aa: CASSNGTVQETQYF
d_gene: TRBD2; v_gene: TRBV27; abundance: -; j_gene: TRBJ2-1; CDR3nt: TGTGCCAGCAGTCGTACTAGCGGGAGGTCCTACAATGAGCAGTTCTTC; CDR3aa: CASSRTSGRSYNEQFF
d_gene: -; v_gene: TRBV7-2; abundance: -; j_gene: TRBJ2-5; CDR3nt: TGTGCCAGCAGCTTAGCATGGGGTAGTCAAGAGACCCAGTACTTC; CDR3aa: CASSLAWGSQETQYF
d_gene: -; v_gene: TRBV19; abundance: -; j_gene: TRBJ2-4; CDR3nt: TGTGCCAGTAGCGCGGGATGGAACATTCAGTACTTC; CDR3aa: CASSAGWNIQYF
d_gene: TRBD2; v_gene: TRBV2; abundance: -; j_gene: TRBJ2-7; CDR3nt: TGTGCCAGCGTTAACCTAGCGGGAGTTTCAGGCCGGCAGTACTTC; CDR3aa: CASVNLAGVSGRQYF
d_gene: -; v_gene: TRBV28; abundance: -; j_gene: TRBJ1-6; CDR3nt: TGTGCCAGCAATGAACAGGGAGGTGAAGCACCCCTCCACTTT; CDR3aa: CASNEQGGEAPLHF
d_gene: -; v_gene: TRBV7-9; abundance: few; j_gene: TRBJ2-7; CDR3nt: TGTGCCAGCAGCTGGGACACCTCCTACGAGCAGTACTTC; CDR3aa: CASSWDTSYEQYF